This TCR beta chain was identified in a study of T cell responses to AZD1222 COVID-19 vaccine. Study-level results: Most donors were white British and more were female, and clonal diversity was possibly underestimated. The study identified only six AZD1222 recipients as seropositive at baseline.

Some clones are missing from TCRdb's copy, which holds only in-frame ones; the method was immunoSEQ multiplex PCR. The data contain some 160,000 clones, roughly nine tenths of them seen just once; the ten biggest clones take up roughly 1.1%. The length of the CDR3 is 18 residues. Per the germline V gene, CDR1 is KGHSH and CDR2 is LQKENI. Trimming shortened V by 3 bases and J by 1 base, and 19 bases separated the two germline ends. On this clone: The antigen is undetermined.

Sequencing used peripheral blood, obtained 28 days after the second AZD1222 dose. The receptor comes from an adult who received the AZD1222 COVID-19 vaccine. The V gene is TRBV18, the J gene TRBJ2-4; D may be TRBD1 (6 bases). CDR3 DNA: TGTGCCAGCTCACCCGGGCTTACAGGGCAAGCGGCCAAAAACATTCAGTACTTC. Protein product: CASSPGLTGQAAKNIQYF.